This T cell receptor (beta chain) was identified during a study of T-cell memory formation after mild COVID-19. This CDR3 has 12 amino acids. Deletions cut 5 bases from V and 3 bases from J, with 7 bases between. Germline loops: CDR1 LGHNT, CDR2 FRNRAP. TCRdb re-called the 5' RACE reads with MiXCR, one entry per CDR3 protein. The sample has approximately 260,000 distinct CDR3 sequences, 16% seen once. Overall study results and limits: CD4/CD8 balance characterized clones contracting day 15 to 85, and CD4+ skew characterized later expanders.

This clonotype has only a few counts. Its antigen is as yet unknown. The chain uses TRBV12-5 and TRBJ1-1; D is undetermined. Sample: PBMCs or a T cell subset sorted from them (not recorded which). The clonotype was recovered from a man in his late teens or twenties who had mild COVID-19 (a few samples of this study predate the infection). Cell type and time point are not known. The CDR3 nucleotides are TGTGCTAGTGGTCCCTCGTACACTGAAGCTTTCTTT. Residues: CASGPSYTEAFF.